This T cell receptor beta chain was obtained from a study of human T cells and chemical hapten exposure. Time point indicated: patch test 2, 6 weeks after DPC sensitization. Treatment of the sample: therapeutic diphenylcyclopropenone sensitization with weekly scalp DPC. Ten or more counts support this clonotype. Per germline, CDR1 PRHDT and CDR2 FYEKMQ (reference sequence). The V gene end was trimmed by 2 bases and the J gene end by 5 bases; junction bases not matched to a gene: 3. The CDR3 consists of 14 residues. Using its own MiXCR run on the RACE reads, TCRdb lists one record per CDR3 protein. Of tens of thousands of distinct CDR3 sequences detected, approximately 10% appear once; the ten largest clones hold about 2%.

Sample: whole blood, taken in connection with sensitization to the hapten diphenylcyclopropenone (DPC). The rearrangement links TRBV13 to TRBJ2-1, with TRBD2 matching over 7 bases. This TCR derives from a man aged 40-50 years with alopecia areata. Some clones in this sample may be carry-over from other donors' samples. For the CDR3, the DNA is TGTGCCAGCAGCTTAACTAGCGCTAACAATGAGCAGTTCTTC. Its protein is CASSLTSANNEQFF.